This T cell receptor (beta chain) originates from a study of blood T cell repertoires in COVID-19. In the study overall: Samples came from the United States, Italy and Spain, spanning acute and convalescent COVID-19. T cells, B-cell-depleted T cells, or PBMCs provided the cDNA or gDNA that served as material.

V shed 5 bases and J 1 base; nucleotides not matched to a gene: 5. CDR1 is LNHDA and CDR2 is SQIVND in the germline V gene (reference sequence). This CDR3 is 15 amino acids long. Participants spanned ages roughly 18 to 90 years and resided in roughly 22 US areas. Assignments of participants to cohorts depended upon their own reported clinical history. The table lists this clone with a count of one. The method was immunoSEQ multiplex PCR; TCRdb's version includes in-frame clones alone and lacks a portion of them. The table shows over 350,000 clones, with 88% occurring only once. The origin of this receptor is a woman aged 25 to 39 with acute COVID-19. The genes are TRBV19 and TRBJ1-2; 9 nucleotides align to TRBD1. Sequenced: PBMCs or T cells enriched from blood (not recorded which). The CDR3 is CASSWRTGDNYGYTF. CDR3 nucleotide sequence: TGTGCCAGTAGTTGGCGGACAGGGGATAACTATGGCTACACCTTC.